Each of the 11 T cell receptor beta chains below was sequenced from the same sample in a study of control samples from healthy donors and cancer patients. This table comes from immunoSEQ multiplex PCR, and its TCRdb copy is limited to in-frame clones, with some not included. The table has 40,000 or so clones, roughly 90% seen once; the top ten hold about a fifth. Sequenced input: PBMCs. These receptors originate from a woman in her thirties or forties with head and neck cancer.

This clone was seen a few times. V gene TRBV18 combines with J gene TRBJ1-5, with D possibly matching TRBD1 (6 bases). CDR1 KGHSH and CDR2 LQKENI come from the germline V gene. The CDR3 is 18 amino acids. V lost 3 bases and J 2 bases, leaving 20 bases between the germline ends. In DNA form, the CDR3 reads TGTGCCAGCTCACCCACATTTCGGGGGGCGTTAGGCAATCAGCCCCAGCATTTT. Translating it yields CASSPTFRGALGNQPQHF.

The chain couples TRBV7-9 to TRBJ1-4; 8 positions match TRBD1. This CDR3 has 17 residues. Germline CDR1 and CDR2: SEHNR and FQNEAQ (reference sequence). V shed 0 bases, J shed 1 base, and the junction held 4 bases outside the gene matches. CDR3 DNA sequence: TGTGCCAGCAGCTTAGCGGGCAGGGGGCGAACTAATGAAAAACTGTTTTTT. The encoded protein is CASSLAGRGRTNEKLFF.

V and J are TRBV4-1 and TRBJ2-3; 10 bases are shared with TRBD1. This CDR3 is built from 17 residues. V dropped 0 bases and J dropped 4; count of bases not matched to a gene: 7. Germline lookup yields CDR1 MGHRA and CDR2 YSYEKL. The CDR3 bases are TGCGCCAGCAGCCAAGATCGGTGGGACAGGGGCTCAGATACGCAGTATTTT. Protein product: CASSQDRWDRGSDTQYF.

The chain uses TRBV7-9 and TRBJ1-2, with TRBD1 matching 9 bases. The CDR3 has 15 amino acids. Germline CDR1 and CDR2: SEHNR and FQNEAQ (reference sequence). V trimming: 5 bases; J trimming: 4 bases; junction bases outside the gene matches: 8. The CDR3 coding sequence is TGTGCCAGCAGCGAGTACAGGGGGCACGTCTATGGCTACACCTTC. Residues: CASSEYRGHVYGYTF.

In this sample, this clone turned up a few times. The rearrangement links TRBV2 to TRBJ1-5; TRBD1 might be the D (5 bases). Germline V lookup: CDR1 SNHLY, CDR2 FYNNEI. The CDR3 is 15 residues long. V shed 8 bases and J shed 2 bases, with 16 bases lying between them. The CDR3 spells CASQGLRGGNQPQHF. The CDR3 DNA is TGTGCCAGCCAAGGCTTAAGGGGTGGCAATCAGCCCCAGCATTTT.

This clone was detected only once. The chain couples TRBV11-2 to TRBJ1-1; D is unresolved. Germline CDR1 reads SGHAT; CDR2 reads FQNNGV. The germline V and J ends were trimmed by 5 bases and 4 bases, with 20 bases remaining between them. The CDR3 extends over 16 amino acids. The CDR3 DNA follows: TGTGCCAGCAGCCTCCTCTACCTGGGCGGGTCCACTGAAGCTTTCTTT. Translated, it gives CASSLLYLGGSTEAFF.

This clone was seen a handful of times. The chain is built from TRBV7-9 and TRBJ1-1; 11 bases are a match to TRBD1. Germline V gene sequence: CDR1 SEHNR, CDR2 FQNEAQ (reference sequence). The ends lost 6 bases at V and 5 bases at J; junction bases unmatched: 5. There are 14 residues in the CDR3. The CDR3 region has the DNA TGTGCCAGCAGTTCGGGACAGGGGGTAACTGAAGCTTTCTTT. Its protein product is CASSSGQGVTEAFF.

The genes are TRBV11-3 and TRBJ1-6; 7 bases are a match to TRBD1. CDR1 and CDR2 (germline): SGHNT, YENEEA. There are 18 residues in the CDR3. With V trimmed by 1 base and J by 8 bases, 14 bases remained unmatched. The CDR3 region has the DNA TGTGCCAGCAGCTTAGTAGTGGGGGACAGTGGCCCCTATTCACCCCTCCACTTT. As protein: CASSLVVGDSGPYSPLHF.

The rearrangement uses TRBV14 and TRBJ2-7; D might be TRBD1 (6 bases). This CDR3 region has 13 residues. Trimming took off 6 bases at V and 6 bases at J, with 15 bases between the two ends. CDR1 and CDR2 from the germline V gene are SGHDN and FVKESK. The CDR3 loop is CASSRIQGSEQYF. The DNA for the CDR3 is TGTGCCAGCAGTCGCATTCAGGGGAGCGAGCAGTACTTC.

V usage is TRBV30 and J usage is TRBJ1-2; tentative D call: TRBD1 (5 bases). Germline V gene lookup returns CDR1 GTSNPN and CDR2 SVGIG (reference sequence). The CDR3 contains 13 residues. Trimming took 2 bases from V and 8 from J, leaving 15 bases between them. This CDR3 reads CAWSSQGPAGYTF. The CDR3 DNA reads TGTGCCTGGAGTTCTCAGGGACCCGCGGGCTACACCTTC.

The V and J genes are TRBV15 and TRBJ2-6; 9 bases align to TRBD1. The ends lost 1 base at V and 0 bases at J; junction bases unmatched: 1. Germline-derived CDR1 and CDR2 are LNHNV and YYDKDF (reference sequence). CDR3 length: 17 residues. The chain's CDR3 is CATSRGQGVSGANVLTF. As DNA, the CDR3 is TGTGCCACCAGCAGAGGACAGGGGGTCTCTGGGGCCAACGTCCTGACTTTC.